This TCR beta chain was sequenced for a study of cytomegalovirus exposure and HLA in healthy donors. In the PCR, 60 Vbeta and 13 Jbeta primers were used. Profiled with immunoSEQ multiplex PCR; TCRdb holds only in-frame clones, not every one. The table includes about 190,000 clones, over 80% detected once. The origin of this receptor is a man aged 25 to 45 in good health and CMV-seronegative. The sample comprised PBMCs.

This CDR3 is CASATGQYQETQYF. The CDR3 DNA sequence: TGCGCCAGCGCTACGGGACAGTATCAAGAGACCCAGTACTTC. The V and J genes are TRBV5-1 and TRBJ2-5; 7 nucleotides match TRBD1. This CDR3 contains 14 residues. Germline V gives CDR1 SGHRS, CDR2 YFSETQ. Trimming cost V 7 bases and J 2 bases; bases outside gene matches: 8.